This TCR beta chain was retrieved from a study of cytotoxic CD8 clonotypes in ibrutinib-treated CLL. Across the whole study: Mean per-sample yields comprised roughly 260,000 productive templates and roughly 86,000 productive rearrangements.

V shed 3 bases, J shed 4 bases, and the junction held 4 bases outside the gene matches. The CDR3 has 14 residues. Germline V gene sequence: CDR1 LNHDA, CDR2 SQIVND (reference sequence). In its sample, this clone was seen many times. Its matching antigen is unknown. Study findings and constraints: Before falling back toward baseline at progression, clonality had risen at the time of ibrutinib response.

Method: immunoSEQ multiplex PCR; TCRdb's copy keeps in-frame clones and lacks some. This sample yields about 310,000 clones, of which around four fifths are seen a single time; over 5.5% belongs to the top ten. Sample: PBMCs, taken before ibrutinib treatment. This clonotype was obtained from a human donor with chronic lymphocytic leukemia. This chain joins TRBV19 and TRBJ2-3; TRBD1 aligns across 7 bases. The CDR3 DNA is TGTGCCAGTAGTATCGACAGGGCCCCAGATACGCAGTATTTT. It translates to CASSIDRAPDTQYF.